This T cell receptor (beta chain) appears in the sequencing data of a study of blood T cell repertoires in COVID-19. Looking at the study overall: Spain, Italy and the United States supplied samples that represented acute and convalescent COVID-19.

With regard to this clone: The sample carries other DNA sequences with the same CDR3.

The authors' processing: Reference gene primer amplification gave estimated nucleated cell counts. Only in-frame clones appear in the TCRdb table, and some are missing; sequencing was by immunoSEQ multiplex PCR. That table supplies the V and J calls and clone size; D and trimming were determined from the DNA. This sample has 250,000 to 350,000 clones, with 86% found just once. Trimming pared 5 bases from V and 4 bases from J, leaving 12 bases between. Looked up from germline, CDR1 is MDHEN and CDR2 is SYDVKM. This CDR3 comprises 13 residues. This chain links TRBV28 with TRBJ2-7, with D tentatively TRBD1 (6 bases). The sequenced sample was peripheral blood. The sequence was obtained from a woman between 45 and 65 years old with acute or convalescent COVID-19. In DNA form, the CDR3 reads TGTGCCAGCAGTCTCGGACAGCTTTACGAGCAGTACTTC. It translates to CASSLGQLYEQYF.